These T cell receptor beta chains were read from a single sample in a study of cytotoxic CD8 clonotypes in ibrutinib-treated CLL. TCRdb's copy holds only in-frame clones and misses some; the assay was immunoSEQ multiplex PCR. In the table there are 30,000 to 50,000 clones, about 70% of which are singletons. This specimen consisted of PBMCs, obtained at disease progression, from a patient treated with ibrutinib. The receptors originated from a human donor with chronic lymphocytic leukemia. Both conserved end residues are part of each CDR3. The D gene is left open where the match is weak. Clone size is shown for a subset of rows, as once, few, many or a class of expanded clone.

TRBV7-2,TRBJ2-2,TRBD2,once,CASSPEGLAYSGELFF
TRBV5-1,TRBJ2-5,.,.,CASSLGAGTQETQYF
TRBV11-3,TRBJ2-3,.,.,CASSSETRGRADTQYF
TRBV19,TRBJ2-7,.,.,CASSIAGGREQYF
TRBV7-2,TRBJ2-7,TRBD2,few,CASSQRSLAGISYEQYF
TRBV28,TRBJ2-7,TRBD1,.,CASSPTGTGGREQYF
TRBV5-4,TRBJ2-2,.,.,CASSSAGMGPGELFF
TRBV19,TRBJ2-4,.,.,CASSERNIQYF
TRBV28,TRBJ1-2,.,.,CASSTEDRYYGYTF
TRBV11-2,TRBJ1-6,.,once,CASSLEGGVGSPLHF
TRBV4-1,TRBJ1-3,.,.,CASSLSGVRSSGNTIYF
TRBV2,TRBJ2-2,TRBD2,.,CASSGGLAGLTGELFF
TRBV6-5,TRBJ2-5,.,.,CASSYLGQETQYF
TRBV7-2,TRBJ1-5,.,few,CASSPTPTGYSNRAQPQHF
TRBV18,TRBJ2-1,TRBD1,.,CASSPPTGGTGEQFF
TRBV27,TRBJ2-1,TRBD2,.,CASSLWTSGSQSSYNEQFF
TRBV28,TRBJ1-6,TRBD1,.,CASRLWDRGNSPLHF
TRBV7-8,TRBJ2-7,.,.,CASSLLQGSTYEQYF
TRBV20-1,TRBJ2-5,.,.,CSAIRGETQYF
TRBV7-9,TRBJ2-3,TRBD2,.,CASSAGLAGLTDTQYF
TRBV7-2,TRBJ1-2,TRBD1,.,CASSQNRGDYGYTF
TRBV5-1,TRBJ1-3,.,.,CASSLAGSGNTIYF
TRBV28,TRBJ2-7,.,once,CASRGRGGGRNYEQYF
TRBV7-3,TRBJ2-2,.,.,CASSLNAGRNTGELFF
TRBV9,TRBJ2-6,.,once,CASSVEEGRFSGANVLTF
TRBV9,TRBJ2-1,TRBD2,.,CASSAGGLAGVLGEQFF
TRBV5-4,TRBJ1-3,.,few,CASSLDNSGNTIYF
TRBV5-1,TRBJ1-6,.,.,CASSLAEANSPLHF
TRBV4-1,TRBJ2-7,.,few,CASSQGRSNEQYF
TRBV19,TRBJ1-1,.,.,CASSITGNTEAFF
TRBV7-9,TRBJ2-5,.,.,CASSLAWTFEETQYF
TRBV11-2,TRBJ1-5,.,few,CASSREPDQPQHF
TRBV28,TRBJ1-5,.,few,CASSLPWGLSNQPQHF
TRBV18,TRBJ2-3,.,.,CASSPTGEPGTDTQYF
TRBV11-3,TRBJ2-2,.,.,CASSYGGLANTGELFF
TRBV5-6,TRBJ2-1,TRBD1,.,CASSLALTGVPYNEQFF
TRBV7-2,TRBJ1-1,TRBD1,.,CASSPRGGVNTEAFF
TRBV28,TRBJ1-2,TRBD1,.,CATWTGDGYGYTF
TRBV7-9,TRBJ1-5,.,.,CASSPGTEHQPQHF
TRBV7-9,TRBJ2-4,TRBD2,few,CASSFGTSGNIQYF
TRBV2,TRBJ2-5,.,.,CASNGQGRETQYF
TRBV29-1,TRBJ2-1,.,.,CSVHPVSYNEQFF
TRBV7-2,TRBJ1-5,.,.,CASSFAGYNQPQHF
TRBV29-1,TRBJ2-6,.,.,CSVTLTLSGANVLTF
TRBV7-3,TRBJ2-5,.,.,CASSQSGTEEETQYF
TRBV7-3,TRBJ2-1,.,few,CASSKRDRGSYNEQFF
TRBV13,TRBJ2-7,TRBD2,.,CASSWRTSGFSYEQYF
TRBV7-2,TRBJ1-2,.,.,CASSYLKGTYTF
TRBV28,TRBJ2-1,TRBD1,.,CASSPGTGGLPSYNEQFF
TRBV7-9,TRBJ2-7,.,many,CASSRQGGSEQYF
TRBV4-1,TRBJ2-1,TRBD1,few,CASSDPGQGAYNEQFF
TRBV28,TRBJ1-2,.,.,CASSLWEGYGYTF
TRBV2,TRBJ1-2,.,.,CASNVKDGYTF
TRBV10-2,TRBJ2-1,.,few,CASSEGSYNEQFF
TRBV11-2,TRBJ1-2,.,.,CASSRSLSSNYGYTF
TRBV7-2,TRBJ1-2,TRBD1,.,CASSLMGQANYGYTF